The entry below describes one T cell receptor beta chain. These data are taken from a study of blood T cell repertoires in COVID-19. About the research overall: PBMCs, B-cell-depleted T cells, or T cells were the source of the cDNA or gDNA that made up the material.

Trimming took 0 bases from V and 5 from J; bases not matched to a gene: 6. Germline values: CDR1 SGHNT, CDR2 YYREEE (reference sequence). The CDR3 spans 16 residues. TCRdb's table, derived via immunoSEQ multiplex PCR, lists solely in-frame clones and lacks some. The sample shows roughly 180,000 clones, approximately 85% of them seen only once. The chain combines TRBV5-4 with TRBJ2-7, with TRBD2 matching 12 bases. This receptor was obtained from an elderly man with COVID-19, enrolled during active disease. The material sequenced was peripheral blood. The CDR3 DNA reads as TGTGCCAGCAGCTTGGGACGACTAGCGGGGGAAGACGAGCAGTACTTC. Encoded protein: CASSLGRLAGEDEQYF.